These T cell receptor beta chains were read from a single sample in a study of T cell repertoires in cytomegalovirus infection. Using its own MiXCR run on the reads, TCRdb lists one record per CDR3 protein. The sample records approximately 190,000 distinct CDR3 sequences, 9.5% being singletons. The sequenced sample consisted of PBMCs. The receptors come from a human donor in good health (CMV status not recorded). Some clones in this sample may be carry-over from other donors' samples. CDR3s include the opening cysteine and the closing phenylalanine or tryptophan. Fields, in order: J gene, V gene, CDR3 protein.

TRBJ2-7 | TRBV6-2/TRBV6-3 | CASSSSGVSRVEQYF
TRBJ2-7 | TRBV7-2 | CASSLPGLAGGPKSYEQYF
TRBJ1-1 | TRBV7-2 | CASSPDWTGSTEAFF
TRBJ1-2 | TRBV28 | CASSSGPNGYTF
TRBJ2-3 | TRBV7-3 | CASSAGTAISTDTQYF
TRBJ1-1 | TRBV7-2 | CASSPRVNTEAFF
TRBJ1-3 | TRBV7-2 | CASSLEGQGAAGNTIYF
TRBJ2-1 | TRBV11-2 | CASTSRTSGGDEQFF
TRBJ1-5 | TRBV7-9 | CASSPPGQPQHF
TRBJ2-5 | TRBV30 | CAWKASGGKTQYF
TRBJ1-6 | TRBV7-6 | CASSPRGQSSYNSPLHF
TRBJ1-2 | TRBV28 | CASSLGASGSGYTF
TRBJ2-5 | TRBV20-1 | CSADPAGEETQYF
TRBJ2-1 | TRBV7-6 | CASSSKREGTYNEQFF
TRBJ1-2 | TRBV7-9 | CASSFTNYGYTF